The 26 T cell receptor beta chains listed next were all sequenced from one sample in a study of blood T cell dynamics during melanoma immunotherapy. The time point was: pre-treatment baseline. Data came from immunoSEQ multiplex PCR; TCRdb stores just in-frame clones and leaves some out. The sample lists around 12,000 clones, approximately 84% occurring once. Sequenced here: blood, sampled from a patient treated with checkpoint blockade. These receptors were obtained from a human donor with melanoma.

This clone came up once. The chain links TRBV5-1 to TRBJ1-1; D may be TRBD1 (5 bases). The CDR3 length is 16 residues. Germline assignment: CDR1 SGHRS and CDR2 YFSETQ. V was cut by 4 bases and J by 1 base, with 17 bases left in between. CDR3 sequence: CASSRDQPGRNTEAFF. DNA for the CDR3: TGCGCCAGCAGCCGGGACCAACCCGGTAGGAACACTGAAGCTTTCTTT. Filled out from reference TRBV5-1 and TRBJ1-1, the complete variable domain reads KAGVTQTPRYLIKTRGQQVTLSCSPISGHRSVSWYQQTPGQGLQFLFEYFSETQRNKGNFPGRFSGRQFSNSRSEMNVSTLELGDSALYLCASSRDQPGRNTEAFFGQGTRLTVV.

The chain combines TRBV19 with TRBJ2-7; D not resolved. This CDR3 contains 13 residues. Germline values: CDR1 LNHDA, CDR2 SQIVND (reference sequence). The V and J ends lost 5 bases and 4 bases respectively, with 12 bases between them. CDR3 in amino acids: CASSFSPSYEQYF. The CDR3 DNA reads TGTGCCAGTAGTTTTAGTCCGTCTTACGAGCAGTACTTC. Using reference TRBV19 and TRBJ2-7 for the parts outside the CDR3, the full variable domain is DGGITQSPKYLFRKEGQNVTLSCEQNLNHDAMYWYRQDPGQGLRLIYYSQIVNDFQKGDIAEGYSVSREKKESFPLTVTSAQKNPTAFYLCASSFSPSYEQYFGPGTRLTVT.

This clone was recorded a few times. The chain recombines TRBV9 with TRBJ1-2; a weak D match, TRBD1 (6 bases). The V gene lost 0 bases and the J gene lost 6 bases, with 18 bases spanning the gap. The CDR3 sequence is 16 residues long. Germline V CDR1 and CDR2: SGDLS, YYNGEE. As DNA, the CDR3 is TGTGCCAGCAGCGTAGACTGGAGTACAGGGTTGGATGGCTACACCTTC. It is translated as CASSVDWSTGLDGYTF.

V is TRBV5-1 and J is TRBJ2-2; weak D call: TRBD2 (6 bases). Looked up from germline, CDR1 is SGHRS and CDR2 is YFSETQ. V lost 0 bases and J lost 8, with 11 bases in between. The CDR3 runs to 14 residues. CDR3 sequence reads: CASSLAGTPGELFF. The CDR3 bases are TGCGCCAGCAGCTTGGCTGGGACTCCTGGGGAGCTGTTTTTT.

This chain links TRBV19 with TRBJ1-5, with TRBD1 matching 8 bases. V shed 8 bases, J shed 5 bases, and the junction held 5 bases outside the gene matches. The CDR3 has 13 residues. CDR1 is LNHDA and CDR2 is SQIVND in the germline V gene (reference sequence). The CDR3 spells CASGQGGHQPQHF. DNA of the CDR3: TGTGCCAGTGGACAGGGAGGGCATCAGCCCCAGCATTTT.

This rearrangement joins TRBV9 to TRBJ1-2, with D unresolved. V lost 3 bases to trimming and J lost 4 bases, with 16 bases between them. This CDR3 is 15 amino acids long. Per germline, CDR1 SGDLS and CDR2 YYNGEE. Here the CDR3 reads CASSAEATRGYGYTF. The CDR3 DNA follows: TGTGCCAGCAGCGCAGAGGCAACCCGAGGCTATGGCTACACCTTC.

V is TRBV7-8 and J is TRBJ1-4; 9 positions match TRBD1. The CDR3 consists of 16 residues. The V segment lost 3 bases and the J segment 4 bases; nucleotides outside the gene matches: 6. The germline gives CDR1 SGHVS, CDR2 FQNEAQ. The CDR3 spells CASSFLGGQGNEKLFF. CDR3 DNA: TGTGCCAGCAGCTTTTTGGGGGGACAGGGTAATGAAAAACTGTTTTTT.

This sequence joins TRBV7-9 and TRBJ2-3; D gene uncertain. There are 13 residues in the CDR3. Germline V gene sequence: CDR1 SEHNR, CDR2 FQNEAQ (reference sequence). Trimming took 5 bases from V and 2 from J, leaving 8 bases between them. CDR3 nucleotides: TGTGCCAGCAGCACCGACTTCACAGATACGCAGTATTTT. The encoded protein is CASSTDFTDTQYF. Supplemented by reference TRBV7-9 and TRBJ2-3, the full variable domain reads DTGVSQNPRHKITKRGQNVTFRCDPISEHNRLYWYRQTLGQGPEFLTYFQNEAQLEKSRLLSDRFSAERPKGSFSTLEIQRTEQGDSAMYLCASSTDFTDTQYFGPGTRLTVL.

The chain combines TRBV7-2 with TRBJ2-7, with TRBD2 identical over 10 bases. Per germline, CDR1 SGHTA and CDR2 FQGNSA. The CDR3 is 15 amino acids. V lost 5 bases and J lost 2; bases outside the gene matches: 6. This CDR3 reads CASSQQLAGPYEQYF. CDR3 DNA: TGTGCCAGCAGCCAACAACTAGCGGGACCCTACGAGCAGTACTTC.

This sequence joins TRBV2 and TRBJ1-5; 7 nucleotides match TRBD1. Germline V lookup: CDR1 SNHLY, CDR2 FYNNEI. CDR3 length equals 15 residues. The V segment lost 3 bases and the J segment 6 bases; nucleotides outside the gene matches: 8. CDR3 amino acids: CASSEGGGAAQPQHF. The CDR3 DNA reads as TGTGCCAGCAGTGAGGGAGGGGGCGCAGCTCAGCCCCAGCATTTT.

The chain uses TRBV6-5 and TRBJ1-2; 8 nucleotides match TRBD1. The CDR3 sequence is 16 residues long. The J segment lost 5 bases and the V segment lost 0 bases, leaving 8 bases of the junction unmatched. Germline assignment: CDR1 MNHEY and CDR2 SVGAGI. This CDR3 is CASSYSLQGARYGYTF. The CDR3 DNA reads as TGTGCCAGCAGTTACTCATTGCAGGGGGCGCGGTATGGCTACACCTTC.

The chain recombines TRBV7-8 with TRBJ1-3; TRBD1 might be the D (6 bases). Between the trimmed V and J ends, which lost 0 bases and 0 bases, there was a span of 9 bases. Germline V CDR1 and CDR2: SGHVS, FQNEAQ. CDR3 length: 16 residues. The DNA for the CDR3 is TGTGCCAGCAGCTTAGCAGGGGGGACCTCTGGAAACACCATATATTTT. Translation gives CASSLAGGTSGNTIYF. The whole variable domain, remainder taken from reference TRBV7-8 and TRBJ1-3, is GAGVSQSPRYKVAKRGQDVALRCDPISGHVSLFWYQQALGQGPEFLTYFQNEAQLDKSGLPSDRFFAERPEGSVSTLKIQRTQQEDSAVYLCASSLAGGTSGNTIYFGEGSWLTVV.

The chain carries TRBV6-1 and TRBJ1-5, with D possibly matching TRBD1 (5 bases). CDR1 MNHNS and CDR2 SASEGT come from the germline V gene. V lost 3 bases to trimming and J lost 3 bases, with 6 bases between them. The CDR3 length is 13 residues. CDR3 DNA: TGTGCCAGCAGTGACAGGGACAATCAGCCCCAGCATTTT. This codes for CASSDRDNQPQHF.

The chain recombines TRBV14 with TRBJ2-3; D might be TRBD1 (6 bases). The V and J ends lost 3 bases and 5 bases respectively, with 15 bases between them. Germline V CDR1 and CDR2: SGHDN, FVKESK. The length of the CDR3 is 15 residues. The CDR3 reads CASSHTRGKLDTQYF. The CDR3 DNA reads TGTGCCAGCAGCCATACTAGGGGGAAGTTAGATACGCAGTATTTT.

The chain carries TRBV5-1 and TRBJ2-6, with 7 bases lining up with TRBD1. Germline CDR1 SGHRS, CDR2 YFSETQ. J was trimmed by 2 bases and V by 5 bases; bases with no gene match: 10. The CDR3 spans 17 residues. The CDR3 bases are TGCGCCAGCAGAACGACAGGGTCCGCCCCTGGGGCCAACGTCCTGACTTTC. Its translation: CASRTTGSAPGANVLTF.

CDR3 coding DNA: TGTGCCTGGAGTTCGGGAGGAAATCAGCCCCAGCATTTT. Its translation is CAWSSGGNQPQHF. The chain employs TRBV30 and TRBJ1-5; D is unclear. CDR1 GTSNPN and CDR2 SVGIG come from the germline V gene (reference sequence). V shed 2 bases and J shed 4 bases, with 9 bases lying between them. The CDR3 extends over 13 amino acids.

The chain links TRBV7-2 to TRBJ2-2; D remains unclear. The CDR3 is 11 amino acids. CDR1 and CDR2 (germline): SGHTA, FQGNSA. V was clipped by 5 bases and J by 9 bases, with 7 bases between them. The CDR3 DNA reads TGTGCCAGCAGCCTTATCAGGGAGCTGTTTTTT. This gives the protein CASSLIRELFF.

The J gene is TRBJ2-2, the V gene TRBV6-5, with D unresolved. The CDR3 has 12 amino acids. Per germline, CDR1 MNHEY and CDR2 SVGAGI. With 1 base removed from V and 7 bases from J, the gap between germline ends came to 4 bases. This CDR3 reads CASSYLGGELFF. DNA of the CDR3: TGTGCCAGCAGTTACTTGGGCGGGGAGCTGTTTTTT.

The chain recombines TRBV27 with TRBJ1-5; D perhaps matches TRBD1 (5 bases). The CDR3 is 16 amino acids. The ends were cut back, 6 bases at V and 4 bases at J, with 19 bases in the middle. Germline V gene data show CDR1 as MNHEY and CDR2 as SMNVEV (reference sequence). CDR3 in amino acids: CASRLERGNGNQPQHF. The CDR3 DNA sequence: TGTGCCAGCAGGCTTGAAAGGGGCAACGGAAATCAGCCCCAGCATTTT.

The rearrangement links TRBV4-2 to TRBJ2-3, with TRBD2 matching 11 bases. V was clipped by 3 bases and J by 0 bases; unmatched bases: 14. The CDR3 has 20 amino acids. The germline V gene encodes CDR1 LGHNA and CDR2 YNFKEQ. The CDR3 spells CASSQGARLAGGQSTDTQYF. The CDR3 DNA reads as TGTGCCAGCAGCCAGGGGGCTAGGCTAGCGGGGGGCCAGAGCACAGATACGCAGTATTTT.

This clone was seen once. Written as DNA, the CDR3 is TGTGCAAGTCGCGAAGACACCGGGACAGGGGGCGAGGGGACGGACACTGAAGCTTTCTTT. Amino acids: CASREDTGTGGEGTDTEAFF. The chain joins TRBV12-2 to TRBJ1-1; no DNA check was done on the table's D call, TRBD1. TRBV12-2 is listed as a pseudogene. The CDR3 is 20 residues long.

The CDR3 spells CASSLGGLAGEYNEQFF. CDR3 coding DNA: TGTGCCAGCAGCTTAGGGGGACTAGCGGGCGAGTACAATGAGCAGTTCTTC. The V call is TRBV7-9, the J call TRBJ2-1, with TRBD2 matching 12 bases. CDR1 and CDR2 from the germline V gene are SEHNR and FQNEAQ (reference sequence). CDR3 length: 17 residues. V dropped 1 base and J dropped 4; count of bases not matched to a gene: 5. The whole variable domain, filled in from reference TRBV7-9 and TRBJ2-1, reads DTGVSQNPRHKITKRGQNVTFRCDPISEHNRLYWYRQTLGQGPEFLTYFQNEAQLEKSRLLSDRFSAERPKGSFSTLEIQRTEQGDSAMYLCASSLGGLAGEYNEQFFGPGTRLTVL.

The V and J genes are TRBV2 and TRBJ1-2; 10 positions match TRBD1. V lost 6 bases and J lost 6; bases outside the gene matches: 7. CDR1 and CDR2 from the germline V gene are SNHLY and FYNNEI. CDR3 length: 14 residues. CDR3 nucleotides: TGTGCCAGCAGGCTGACAGGGGGCTCCAATGGCTACACCTTC. Translating it yields CASRLTGGSNGYTF. Based on the CDR3 plus reference TRBV2 and TRBJ1-2, the full variable domain is EPEVTQTPSHQVTQMGQEVILRCVPISNHLYFYWYRQILGQKVEFLVSFYNNEISEKSEIFDDQFSVERPDGSNFTLKIRSTKLEDSAMYFCASRLTGGSNGYTFGSGTRLTVV.

J is TRBJ1-5 and V is TRBV27; 8 bases are a match to TRBD1. CDR3 length equals 15 residues. Germline V gene data show CDR1 as MNHEY and CDR2 as SMNVEV (reference sequence). The V gene end was trimmed by 4 bases and the J gene end by 7 bases; junction bases not matched to a gene: 9. The CDR3 sequence is CASSSPTGASQPQHF. CDR3 DNA: TGTGCCAGCAGTTCCCCGACAGGGGCAAGCCAGCCCCAGCATTTT.

The gene calls are TRBV4-1 and TRBJ2-7, with 9 bases lining up with TRBD1. V trimming: 3 bases; J trimming: 1 base; junction bases outside the gene matches: 7. Germline V gene sequence: CDR1 MGHRA, CDR2 YSYEKL. The CDR3 is 16 residues long. The CDR3 here is CASSQSGTGRSYEQYF. CDR3 nucleotides: TGCGCCAGCAGCCAGAGTGGGACAGGGAGGTCCTACGAGCAGTACTTC.

Here the CDR3 reads CASSLLGGEQFF. In nucleotides, the CDR3 is TGTGCCAGCAGTTTACTAGGTGGTGAGCAGTTCTTC. The V gene is TRBV2, the J gene TRBJ2-1; TRBD2 is a possible D gene (5 bases). Trimming left V 5 bases short and J 9 bases short, with 11 bases between. Germline V gives CDR1 SNHLY, CDR2 FYNNEI. CDR3 length: 12 residues.